The 31 T cell receptor beta chains below all came from one sample that was sequenced in a study of CD8 T cells in ankylosing spondylitis. MiXCR, applied by TCRdb to the 5' RACE reads, yields one record per CDR3 protein. The sample consists of about 160,000 distinct CDR3 sequences, around 42% of them appearing once. Sequencing was performed on synovial fluid, either unsorted or a sorted T cell fraction (not recorded which). These receptors all stem from a male donor with ankylosing spondylitis.

The rearrangement joins TRBV20-1 to TRBJ2-1, with TRBD2 matching over 8 bases. The germline V gene encodes CDR1 DFQATT and CDR2 SNEGSKA (reference sequence). The CDR3 is 14 amino acids. J was trimmed by 8 bases and V by 6 bases; bases with no gene match: 12. CDR3 sequence reads: CSAPDGGGPYEQFF. The DNA of the CDR3 is TGCAGTGCGCCCGACGGGGGGGGTCCATATGAGCAGTTCTTC.

The chain carries TRBV27 and TRBJ1-5; weak D call: TRBD1 (5 bases). From germline, CDR1 is MNHEY and CDR2 SMNVEV (reference sequence). This CDR3 region has 13 residues. Here the CDR3 reads CARRGENSQPQHF. CDR3 coding DNA: TGTGCAAGGAGAGGGGAAAATTCTCAGCCCCAGCATTTT.

The chain links TRBV4-1 to TRBJ2-1; 7 bases line up with TRBD1. The CDR3 sequence is 15 residues long. Trimming cost V 1 base and J 4 bases; bases outside gene matches: 4. The V gene's germline CDR1 is MGHRA and CDR2 YSYEKL. Here the CDR3 reads CASSQGGQPYNEQFF. The CDR3 bases are TGCGCCAGCAGCCAAGGGGGACAGCCTTACAATGAGCAGTTCTTC.

This clonotype showed up just once. The chain combines TRBV7-9 with TRBJ2-5, with 9 bases fitting TRBD1. The junction had 11 bases not matched to a gene; V was cut back by 5 bases and J by 7 bases. Per germline, CDR1 SEHNR and CDR2 FQNEAQ (reference sequence). The CDR3 is made up of 15 amino acids. The CDR3 spells CASSPGQGKDGTQYF. The CDR3 DNA sequence: TGTGCCAGCAGCCCCGGACAGGGGAAGGATGGGACCCAGTACTTC.

This sequence joins TRBV3-1 and TRBJ2-7; 7 bases agree with TRBD2. CDR1 is LGHDT, CDR2 YNNKEL, per germline (reference sequence). With V trimmed by 3 bases and J by 3 bases, 11 bases remained unmatched. This CDR3 region has 16 residues. CDR3 sequence reads: CASSHPRGLGDYEQYF. The DNA for the CDR3 is TGTGCCAGCAGCCACCCCCGAGGACTAGGTGACTACGAGCAGTACTTC.

The rearrangement joins TRBV12-3 or TRBV12-4 to TRBJ2-1; tentatively, D is TRBD2 (5 bases). CDR3 length equals 12 residues. The V end lost 2 bases, the J end lost 13 bases, and 12 bases lay between the germline ends. In DNA form, the CDR3 reads TGTGCCAGCAGTTTACTTTCCGGGGTTCAGTTCTTC. Amino acid sequence: CASSLLSGVQFF.

This chain links TRBV5-1 with TRBJ2-7; TRBD2 matches at 10 bases. Germline V gives CDR1 SGHRS, CDR2 YFSETQ. This CDR3 region has 19 residues. The V gene end was trimmed by 4 bases and the J gene end by 0 bases; junction bases not matched to a gene: 16. This CDR3 reads CASSIDPGLALSSSYEQYF. In DNA, the CDR3 is TGCGCCAGCAGCATAGACCCGGGACTAGCGCTCTCGAGCTCCTACGAGCAGTACTTC.

This clonotype was counted between two and nine times. The V call is TRBV9, the J call TRBJ1-2; TRBD1 matches at 7 bases. Germline V gene lookup returns CDR1 SGDLS and CDR2 YYNGEE. Unmatched junction bases numbered 3, after V lost 5 bases and J lost 8 bases. The CDR3 has 11 residues. In DNA, the CDR3 is TGTGCCAGCAGTACAGGGGTCGGCTACACCTTC. Translating gives CASSTGVGYTF.

This clonotype was counted a few times. The chain has TRBV27 and TRBJ2-1, with 10 bases matching TRBD2. The CDR3 extends over 16 amino acids. Germline values: CDR1 MNHEY, CDR2 SMNVEV (reference sequence). V dropped 6 bases and J dropped 8; count of bases not matched to a gene: 13. DNA of the CDR3: TGTGCCAGCAGCCTAGCCGGACTAGCGGACAAACATGAGCAGTTCTTC. Translation: CASSLAGLADKHEQFF.

The chain carries TRBV10-3 and TRBJ1-5; 7 positions agree with TRBD1. Germline V gene lookup returns CDR1 ENHRY and CDR2 SYGVKD. J lost 3 bases, V lost 3 bases, and 5 bases had no gene match. This CDR3 has 15 amino acids. CDR3 protein: CAISERRGPNQPQHF. In DNA, the CDR3 is TGTGCCATCAGTGAACGTAGGGGGCCCAATCAGCCCCAGCATTTT.

The chain's CDR3 is CSVEQRPTGELFF. CDR3 bases: TGCAGCGTTGAACAACGGCCCACCGGGGAGCTGTTTTTT. The genes are TRBV29-1 and TRBJ2-2; D unclear. Germline V gives CDR1 SQVTM, CDR2 ANQGSEA. The CDR3 is 13 amino acids. Trimming removed 2 bases at V and 4 bases at J, with 8 bases between.

The rearrangement uses TRBV4-1 and TRBJ2-7; D is ambiguous. CDR3 length: 16 amino acids. In germline, CDR1 is MGHRA, CDR2 YSYEKL. Trimming removed 0 bases at V and 2 bases at J, with 14 bases between. The CDR3 sequence: CASSQDGPYPAYEQYF. CDR3 in DNA: TGCGCCAGCAGCCAAGATGGTCCTTACCCTGCCTACGAGCAGTACTTC.

The V and J genes are TRBV6-2 or TRBV6-3 and TRBJ2-5; D unresolved. Looked up from germline, CDR1 is MNHEY and CDR2 is SVGEGT. This CDR3 spans 13 amino acids. Trimming left V 3 bases short and J 5 bases short, with 10 bases between. CDR3 nucleotides: TGTGCCAGCAGTTATGTGGAGTTTGAGACCCAGTACTTC. It encodes CASSYVEFETQYF.

The gene calls are TRBV5-6 and TRBJ2-7, with TRBD2 matching 10 bases. The CDR3 is 17 residues long. Per the germline V gene, CDR1 is SGHDT and CDR2 is YYEEEE. V lost 4 bases and J lost 3; bases outside the gene matches: 13. This CDR3 reads CASSPSLAGERVYEQYF. The CDR3 nucleotides read TGTGCCAGCAGCCCCAGCCTAGCGGGAGAAAGGGTCTACGAGCAGTACTTC.

The chain recombines TRBV28 with TRBJ2-7; 10 bases are shared with TRBD1. V trimming: 5 bases; J trimming: 4 bases; junction bases outside the gene matches: 11. Germline V gene data show CDR1 as MDHEN and CDR2 as SYDVKM. The CDR3 runs to 16 residues. Here the CDR3 DNA reads TGTGCCAGCAGTACCACACGACAGGGGGCGAGGTACGAGCAGTACTTC. It yields the protein CASSTTRQGARYEQYF.

This chain connects TRBV11-2 to TRBJ2-7, with D possibly being TRBD2 (5 bases). Trimming pared 2 bases from V and 3 bases from J, leaving 23 bases between. The CDR3 contains 18 residues. Per germline, CDR1 SGHAT and CDR2 FQNNGV. CDR3 in amino acids: CASSLIFELGLGFYEQYF. CDR3 sequence (DNA): TGTGCCAGCAGCTTAATTTTTGAACTCGGACTGGGGTTCTACGAGCAGTACTTC. The complete variable domain, with remaining parts taken from reference TRBV11-2 and TRBJ2-7, reads EAGVAQSPRYKIIEKRQSVAFWCNPISGHATLYWYQQILGQGPKLLIQFQNNGVVDDSQLPKDRFSAERLKGVDSTLKIQPAKLEDSAVYLCASSLIFELGLGFYEQYFGPGTRLTVT.

This clonotype was found a few times. The chain carries TRBV5-6 and TRBJ2-7; TRBD2 might be the D (5 bases). This CDR3 has 14 amino acids. V was shortened by 0 bases and J by 0 bases, with 7 bases between the two germline ends. Looked up from germline, CDR1 is SGHDT and CDR2 is YYEEEE. The CDR3 nucleotides are TGTGCCAGCAGCTTGGCGGGGATCTCCTACGAGCAGTACTTC. Its protein product is CASSLAGISYEQYF.

This clonotype was detected a few times. The chain recombines TRBV20-1 with TRBJ2-2; possible D gene TRBD1, 6 bases. Between the trimmed V and J ends, which lost 1 base and 3 bases, there was a span of 12 bases. From germline, CDR1 is DFQATT and CDR2 SNEGSKA (reference sequence). The CDR3 consists of 15 residues. CDR3 DNA: TGCAGTGCTAGAGCTGGGGGCCGGGACACCGGGGAGCTGTTTTTT. Translation: CSARAGGRDTGELFF.

There are a few counts of this clonotype. V usage is TRBV10-3 and J usage is TRBJ1-1, with D hard to call. Trimming removed 5 bases from V and 6 bases from J, with 19 bases in between. This CDR3 has 15 amino acids. Germline V lookup: CDR1 ENHRY, CDR2 SYGVKD. This CDR3 is CAISPGGPRSAEAFF. CDR3 in DNA: TGTGCCATCAGTCCGGGAGGGCCGAGGTCCGCTGAAGCTTTCTTT.

This clonotype was found many times. V and J are TRBV4-1 and TRBJ2-7; 15 bases are shared with TRBD2. The germline V gene has CDR1 MGHRA and CDR2 YSYEKL. The CDR3 length is 18 residues. V dropped 0 bases and J dropped 3; count of bases not matched to a gene: 6. CDR3 amino acids: CASSQEGPGLAGGYEQYF. The CDR3, as DNA: TGCGCCAGCAGCCAAGAGGGCCCGGGACTAGCGGGGGGCTACGAGCAGTACTTC.

The V gene is TRBV7-8, the J gene TRBJ2-4; 9 nucleotides line up with TRBD1. CDR1 and CDR2 from the germline V gene are SGHVS and FQNEAQ. The ends lost 5 bases at V and 11 bases at J; junction bases unmatched: 7. The CDR3 contains 13 residues. CDR3 bases: TGTGCCAGCAGCCCCGGGACAGGGCTTTTTCAGTACTTC. This gives the protein CASSPGTGLFQYF.

This clonotype showed up just a few times. The rearrangement links TRBV18 to TRBJ2-7; 11 nucleotides agree with TRBD2. The CDR3 is 14 residues long. Germline V gene sequence: CDR1 KGHSH, CDR2 LQKENI. Trimming took 4 bases from V and 6 from J; bases not matched to a gene: 5. CDR3 amino acids: CASSHRLAGREQYF. The CDR3 DNA sequence: TGTGCCAGCTCACACAGACTAGCGGGACGCGAGCAGTACTTC. Full variable domain (remainder filled in from reference TRBV18 and TRBJ2-7): NAGVMQNPRHLVRRRGQEARLRCSPMKGHSHVYWYRQLPEEGLKFMVYLQKENIIDESGMPKERFSAEFPKEGPSILRIQQVVRGDSAAYFCASSHRLAGREQYFGPGTRLTVT.

Here the CDR3 reads CASSPHRDRGLYEQYF. The CDR3 nucleotides are TGTGCCAGCAGCCCCCACCGGGACAGGGGGCTTTACGAGCAGTACTTC. This rearrangement joins TRBV9 to TRBJ2-7; the match to TRBD1 covers 12 bases. Unmatched junction bases numbered 9, after V lost 4 bases and J lost 4 bases. Germline V gene data show CDR1 as SGDLS and CDR2 as YYNGEE. The CDR3 length is 16 residues.

This clonotype was detected many times. V and J are TRBV29-1 and TRBJ1-1; perhaps TRBD1 as D (5 bases). The CDR3 spans 16 residues. Trimming cost V 3 bases and J 1 base, with 18 bases left between them. Germline V gene data show CDR1 as SQVTM and CDR2 as ANQGSEA. CDR3 bases: TGCAGCGTTGATGGGGCGACGCAGAAGCCGAACACTGAAGCTTTCTTT. It encodes CSVDGATQKPNTEAFF.

V is TRBV20-1 and J is TRBJ2-2; 9 bases are a match to TRBD2. The V gene's germline CDR1 is DFQATT and CDR2 SNEGSKA (reference sequence). This CDR3 contains 16 residues. With V trimmed by 2 bases and J by 0 bases, 4 bases remained unmatched. The CDR3 sequence is CSARPSGAPNTGELFF. The CDR3 DNA sequence: TGCAGTGCTAGACCTAGCGGGGCGCCGAACACCGGGGAGCTGTTTTTT.

To note about this clonotype: A junction end diverges from the germline sequence, so it may reflect a read error. The chain joins TRBV27 to TRBJ1-5, with no clear D. This CDR3 comprises 16 residues. CDR1 and CDR2 (germline): MNHEY, SMNVEV (reference sequence). The CDR3 DNA reads TGTGCCAGCACTTTAGTCAGTCCCGTGCGATGCTGGCCCCAGCATTTT. Amino acids: CASTLVSPVRCWPQHF.

V usage is TRBV25-1 and J usage is TRBJ1-2; 7 nucleotides align to TRBD1. The germline V gene encodes CDR1 MGHDK and CDR2 SYGVNS. The J segment lost 0 bases and the V segment lost 5 bases, leaving 12 bases of the junction unmatched. This CDR3 has 17 residues. DNA of the CDR3: TGTGCCAGCAGTAAAGGGGACAGATACATATCTAACTATGGCTACACCTTC. Its translation is CASSKGDRYISNYGYTF.

The sample holds one count of this clonotype. The chain uses TRBV30 and TRBJ2-5; 10 nucleotides line up with TRBD1. V lost 0 bases, J lost 4 bases, and 2 bases stayed unmatched. The CDR3 is made up of 14 amino acids. Germline values: CDR1 GTSNPN, CDR2 SVGIG (reference sequence). The DNA of the CDR3 is TGTGCCTGGAGTGTGGGACAGGGGAGAGAGACCCAGTACTTC. It encodes CAWSVGQGRETQYF.

This clonotype showed up just a few times. J is TRBJ2-1 and V is TRBV27; D perhaps matches TRBD2 (5 bases). V dropped 3 bases and J dropped 14 bases, with 11 bases sitting between them. Germline values: CDR1 MNHEY, CDR2 SMNVEV (reference sequence). CDR3 length equals 11 residues. The CDR3 DNA reads as TGTGCCAGCAGTTTCGGGTACGGGGAGTTCTTC. Translated, it gives CASSFGYGEFF.

The chain employs TRBV5-1 and TRBJ2-2, with D perhaps matching TRBD1 or TRBD2 (5 bases each). CDR3 length: 17 residues. From germline, CDR1 is SGHRS and CDR2 YFSETQ. The V and J ends lost 9 bases and 0 bases respectively, with 21 bases between them. In DNA form, the CDR3 reads TGCGCCACAGCCCGGGGCGGACACGCATCGAACACCGGGGAGCTGTTTTTT. This encodes CATARGGHASNTGELFF. Supplemented by reference TRBV5-1 and TRBJ2-2, the full variable domain reads KAGVTQTPRYLIKTRGQQVTLSCSPISGHRSVSWYQQTPGQGLQFLFEYFSETQRNKGNFPGRFSGRQFSNSRSEMNVSTLELGDSALYLCATARGGHASNTGELFFGEGSRLTVL.

This clonotype was seen ten or more times. J is TRBJ2-7 and V is TRBV6-2 or TRBV6-3; D possibly uses TRBD1 or TRBD2 (6 bases each). CDR1 is MNHEY, CDR2 SVGEGT, per germline. V was pared by 4 bases and J by 0 bases, with 10 bases between. CDR3 length: 14 residues. The CDR3: CASSLGGNSYEQYF. The CDR3 coding sequence is TGTGCCAGCAGTTTAGGGGGGAACTCCTACGAGCAGTACTTC.